Listed below are T cell receptor beta chains from one sample, sequenced in a study of CD8 T cells in ankylosing spondylitis. MiXCR, run by TCRdb on the 5' RACE reads, gives a single entry per CDR3 protein. This table has roughly 670,000 distinct CDR3 sequences, around a fifth appearing once. The sample comprised blood, either unsorted or a sorted T cell fraction (not recorded which). Receptors originate from a male donor with ankylosing spondylitis. Each CDR3 is given with its conserved first and last residue. D genes are given only for firm matches. Only some rows state a clone size, as once, few, many or a class for expanded clones.

j_gene | abundance | len | v_gene | d_gene | CDR3nt | CDR3aa
TRBJ2-3 | NA | 13 | TRBV12-3/TRBV12-4 | NA | TGTGCCAGCAGTCTGACTAGGGACAATACGCAGTATTTT | CASSLTRDNTQYF
TRBJ1-2 | few | 15 | TRBV4-3 | NA | TGCGCCAGCAGCCAAGATTTGCAGGTGGACTATGGCTACACCTTC | CASSQDLQVDYGYTF
TRBJ2-5 | NA | 15 | TRBV10-3 | TRBD2 | TGTGCCATCAGTGAGGGGACTAGCGGGATCGAGACCCAGTACTTC | CAISEGTSGIETQYF
TRBJ2-5 | few | 13 | TRBV21-1 | NA | TGTGCCAGCAGCAAAAAAGCGGAAGAGACCCAGTACTTC | CASSKKAEETQYF
TRBJ2-1 | NA | 13 | TRBV20-1 | NA | TGCAGTGCTCCAAATACAGGGTACAATGAGCAGTTCTTC | CSAPNTGYNEQFF
TRBJ2-3 | NA | 20 | TRBV6-2/TRBV6-3 | TRBD1 | TGTGCCAGCAGTTACTCCACGACAGGGGGCCGATCCTCTAGCACAGATACGCAGTATTTT | CASSYSTTGGRSSSTDTQYF
TRBJ2-7 | few | 15 | TRBV5-1 | TRBD1 | TGCGCCAGCAGCTTGGGGGGACAGGCCCGCTACGAGCAGTACTTC | CASSLGGQARYEQYF
TRBJ2-1 | NA | 13 | TRBV10-3 | NA | TGTGCCATCAGTGAGTCCCTCTACAATGAGCAGTTCTTC | CAISESLYNEQFF
TRBJ2-3 | few | 15 | TRBV4-3 | NA | TGCGCCAGCAGCCAAGGACCTAAATACACAGATACGCAGTATTTT | CASSQGPKYTDTQYF
TRBJ2-1 | NA | 13 | TRBV15 | NA | TGTGCCACCAGCAGGGGGGAGTCGGTTGAGCAGTTCTTC | CATSRGESVEQFF
TRBJ2-1 | NA | 12 | TRBV15 | NA | TGTGCCACCAGCAGAGATTTGCGGAAGCAGTTCTTC | CATSRDLRKQFF
TRBJ2-1 | many | 11 | TRBV6-5 | NA | TGTGCCACCATGTTCTACAATGAGCAGTTCTTC | CATMFYNEQFF
TRBJ2-2 | few | 15 | TRBV11-2 | TRBD2 | TGTGCCAGCAGCTCCGGGACTACCCTCACCGGGGAGCTGTTTTTT | CASSSGTTLTGELFF
TRBJ2-5 | NA | 12 | TRBV20-1 | NA | TGCAGTGCACCGGGACACCAAGAGACCCAGTACTTC | CSAPGHQETQYF
TRBJ1-1 | few | 15 | TRBV5-1 | TRBD1 | TGCGCCAGCAGCGCCGGACAGGCCTTGAACACTGAAGCTTTCTTT | CASSAGQALNTEAFF
TRBJ2-1 | NA | 11 | TRBV2 | NA | TGTGCCAGCAAAGTGAACCTCGAGCAGTTCTTC | CASKVNLEQFF